One sample yielded the 15 T cell receptor beta chains listed below, sequenced in a study of blood T cell repertoires in COVID-19. Only in-frame clones appear in the TCRdb table, and some are missing; sequencing was by immunoSEQ multiplex PCR. The sample lists roughly 270,000 clones; 80% to 85% were seen once. Sample: PBMCs or T cells enriched from blood (not recorded which). The receptors here all came from a man aged 40-49 years who had been exposed to COVID-19.

The chain carries TRBV7-2 and TRBJ2-2; D may be TRBD2 (6 bases). There are 18 residues in the CDR3. From germline, CDR1 is SGHTA and CDR2 FQGNSA. V lost 5 bases, J lost 6 bases, and 25 bases lay in between. In DNA form, the CDR3 reads TGTGCCAGCAGCCACAGTAGGGCCCCCTCGGGAGTTTCCGGGGAGCTGTTTTTT. Its protein product is CASSHSRAPSGVSGELFF.

The CDR3 coding sequence is TGTGCCAGCAGCCCGGGGCTAGCGCAGGTTAAAGAGACCCAGTACTTC. Translated, it gives CASSPGLAQVKETQYF. V is TRBV5-4 and J is TRBJ2-5; D may be TRBD2 (6 bases). CDR3 size: 16 residues. V shed 4 bases and J shed 3 bases, with 19 bases lying between them. Germline CDR1 reads SGHNT; CDR2 reads YYREEE (reference sequence).

This chain connects TRBV3-1 (or the pseudogene TRBV3-2) to TRBJ2-2; 12 bases line up with TRBD2. CDR3 length: 18 amino acids. The V gene's germline CDR1 is LGHDT and CDR2 YNNKEL (reference sequence). V was clipped by 2 bases and J by 3 bases; unmatched bases: 7. The CDR3 protein is CASSQTLGTSGHTGELFF. CDR3 DNA sequence: TGTGCCAGCAGCCAAACCCTCGGGACTAGCGGGCACACCGGGGAGCTGTTTTTT.

The chain has TRBV5-1 and TRBJ2-7; 9 bases agree with TRBD2. With 0 bases clipped from V and 3 bases from J, the junction kept 4 bases outside the gene matches. The V gene's germline CDR1 is SGHRS and CDR2 YFSETQ. This CDR3 is built from 15 residues. CDR3 DNA sequence: TGCGCCAGCAGCTTGGGTACTAGCGGGTTCTACGAGCAGTACTTC. Translation gives CASSLGTSGFYEQYF. Looking up the rest from reference TRBV5-1 and TRBJ2-7 gives the full variable domain: KAGVTQTPRYLIKTRGQQVTLSCSPISGHRSVSWYQQTPGQGLQFLFEYFSETQRNKGNFPGRFSGRQFSNSRSEMNVSTLELGDSALYLCASSLGTSGFYEQYFGPGTRLTVT.

V and J are TRBV18 and TRBJ1-6; unclear D gene. V lost 5 bases and J lost 5, with 13 bases in between. Germline CDR1 and CDR2: KGHSH and LQKENI. The CDR3 loop spans 15 amino acids. The CDR3 DNA follows: TGTGCCAGCTCATCCCGGGAAAAAAATAATTCACCCCTCCACTTT. Encoded protein: CASSSREKNNSPLHF.

This clone was seen only a few times. The V and J genes are TRBV15 and TRBJ1-2, with D hard to call. Germline V CDR1 and CDR2: LNHNV, YYDKDF (reference sequence). V dropped 0 bases and J dropped 4 bases, with 15 bases sitting between them. This CDR3 is built from 16 residues. The CDR3: CATSRDREAALYGYTF. DNA of the CDR3: TGTGCCACCAGCAGAGATCGGGAGGCAGCCCTCTATGGCTACACCTTC.

The chain carries TRBV3-1 (or the pseudogene TRBV3-2) and TRBJ1-2; 9 positions match TRBD1. The germline CDR1 and CDR2 sequences are LGHDT and YNNKEL (reference sequence). Losses at the gene ends were 5 bases for V and 5 bases for J; bases not matched to a gene: 3. The CDR3 contains 13 residues. In nucleotides, the CDR3 is TGTGCCAGCAGCGCCGGGACAGGGTATGGCTACACCTTC. Amino acids: CASSAGTGYGYTF.

J is TRBJ1-5 and V is TRBV27; perhaps TRBD1 as D (5 bases). CDR1 and CDR2 (germline): MNHEY, SMNVEV (reference sequence). V gave up 3 bases and J gave up 1 base, with 13 bases separating them. This CDR3 is 16 amino acids long. The CDR3 coding sequence is TGTGCCAGCAGTTTGCAGGGAGGATGGAGCAATCAGCCCCAGCATTTT. This sequence encodes CASSLQGGWSNQPQHF.

The rearrangement links TRBV7-2 to TRBJ1-5; D is ambiguous. Per germline, CDR1 SGHTA and CDR2 FQGNSA. The CDR3 totals 15 residues. The germline V and J ends were trimmed by 1 base and 3 bases, with 10 bases remaining between them. As DNA, the CDR3 is TGTGCCAGCAGCTTAGAGCGTAGATACAATCAGCCCCAGCATTTT. It is translated as CASSLERRYNQPQHF.

V and J are TRBV5-8 and TRBJ1-6; D remains ambiguous. V dropped 5 bases and J dropped 6 bases, with 9 bases sitting between them. This CDR3 has 13 residues. The V gene's germline CDR1 is SGHTS and CDR2 YDEGEE. The CDR3 here is CASSLPLNSPLHF. The CDR3 DNA follows: TGTGCCAGCAGTCTACCCCTTAATTCACCCCTCCACTTT. The whole variable domain, remainder taken from reference TRBV5-8 and TRBJ1-6, is EAGVTQSPTHLIKTRGQQATLRCSPISGHTSVYWYQQALGLGLQFLLWYDEGEERNRGNFPPRFSGRQFPNYSSELNVNALELEDSALYLCASSLPLNSPLHFGNGTRLTVT.

The J gene is TRBJ1-5, the V gene TRBV7-9; 9 bases fit TRBD1. The CDR3 is 15 residues long. The germline V gene encodes CDR1 SEHNR and CDR2 FQNEAQ (reference sequence). V gave up 5 bases and J gave up 4 bases; unmatched junction bases: 6. This CDR3 reads CASSDGQGYNQPQHF. The CDR3 nucleotides read TGTGCCAGCAGCGACGGACAGGGGTATAATCAGCCCCAGCATTTT.

The chain links TRBV20-1 to TRBJ2-7; TRBD2 agrees at 8 bases. Trimming removed 3 bases from V and 1 base from J; junction bases left unmatched: 5. Germline loops: CDR1 DFQATT, CDR2 SNEGSKA (reference sequence). This CDR3 is 14 amino acids long. Written as DNA, the CDR3 is TGCAGTGCTAGTAGCGGGATCGGGTCCTACGAGCAGTACTTC. Encoded protein: CSASSGIGSYEQYF.

V and J are TRBV19 and TRBJ2-1; a weak D match, TRBD2 (5 bases). Trimming stripped 3 bases from V and 0 bases from J, with 12 bases between. The V gene's germline CDR1 is LNHDA and CDR2 SQIVND (reference sequence). CDR3 length: 16 amino acids. CDR3 protein: CASSMRALVSYNEQFF. The CDR3 region has the DNA TGTGCCAGTAGTATGCGGGCCCTAGTCTCCTACAATGAGCAGTTCTTC. The whole variable domain, filled in from reference TRBV19 and TRBJ2-1, reads DGGITQSPKYLFRKEGQNVTLSCEQNLNHDAMYWYRQDPGQGLRLIYYSQIVNDFQKGDIAEGYSVSREKKESFPLTVTSAQKNPTAFYLCASSMRALVSYNEQFFGPGTRLTVL.

The rearrangement links TRBV6-5 to TRBJ1-4; possibly TRBD1 for D (5 bases). This CDR3 spans 12 amino acids. In germline, CDR1 is MNHEY, CDR2 SVGAGI. The V and J ends lost 7 bases and 7 bases respectively, with 10 bases between them. CDR3 DNA sequence: TGTGCCAGCACCTACAGGCGTGAAAAACTGTTTTTT. Translation: CASTYRREKLFF.

The chain joins TRBV7-9 to TRBJ2-1; D might be TRBD1 (5 bases). V shed 0 bases and J shed 10 bases, with 7 bases lying between them. This CDR3 region has 12 residues. Germline CDR1 and CDR2: SEHNR and FQNEAQ (reference sequence). The CDR3 region is CASSLAGAEQFF. Written as DNA, the CDR3 is TGTGCCAGCAGCTTAGCAGGGGCCGAGCAGTTCTTC.